What follows are 14 T cell receptor beta chains derived from one specimen sequenced in a study of vaccination effects on CD4 cells after COVID-19. Their antigens remain unidentified. Having been cultured for 10 days, the cells underwent CD4+ T cell isolation. TCRdb's table, derived via immunoSEQ multiplex PCR, lists solely in-frame clones and lacks some. Among under 40,000 clones, 68% were seen once, and the ten largest hold 4% to 5%. The sample here was CD4+ T cells from PBMCs cultured without peptide, taken before COVID-19 vaccination. These receptors originate from a human donor who received a COVID-19 vaccine.

CDR3 sequence reads: CASSFTYTDTQYF. CDR3 nucleotide sequence: TGTGCCAGCAGCTTCACGTACACAGATACGCAGTATTTT. The V call is TRBV11-3, the J call TRBJ2-3; D is undetermined. CDR3 length: 13 amino acids. The germline V gene has CDR1 SGHNT and CDR2 YENEEA. V was clipped by 3 bases and J by 2 bases, with 6 bases between them.

This clone occurred once. The chain uses TRBV30 and TRBJ1-2; the match to TRBD1 covers 8 bases. CDR1 and CDR2 (germline): GTSNPN, SVGIG (reference sequence). The trim removed 8 bases at V and 7 bases at J, leaving 9 bases unmatched. The length of the CDR3 is 12 residues. The CDR3 protein is CARKDRASGYTF. The CDR3 bases are TGTGCCCGTAAGGACAGGGCGTCTGGCTACACCTTC.

This clone was seen once. V gene TRBV18 combines with J gene TRBJ1-1, with D possibly TRBD1 on 5 matching bases. Trimming removed 0 bases from V and 0 bases from J, with 11 bases in between. CDR1 KGHSH and CDR2 LQKENI come from the germline V gene. The CDR3 loop spans 16 amino acids. In DNA, the CDR3 is TGTGCCAGCTCACCACCCATGGGGCTAATGAACACTGAAGCTTTCTTT. As protein: CASSPPMGLMNTEAFF. Together with reference TRBV18 and TRBJ1-1, the CDR3 gives the full variable domain: NAGVMQNPRHLVRRRGQEARLRCSPMKGHSHVYWYRQLPEEGLKFMVYLQKENIIDESGMPKERFSAEFPKEGPSILRIQQVVRGDSAAYFCASSPPMGLMNTEAFFGQGTRLTVV.

This chain uses TRBV9 with TRBJ1-2, with D hard to call. The CDR3 totals 14 residues. Deletions cut 0 bases from V and 7 bases from J, with 13 bases between. Germline CDR1 and CDR2: SGDLS and YYNGEE. For the CDR3, the DNA is TGTGCCAGCAGCGTAGGTAGTACTGTCAGTGGCTACACCTTC. This gives the protein CASSVGSTVSGYTF.

The chain employs TRBV19 and TRBJ1-5; 7 bases fit TRBD1. The CDR3 has 15 residues. The ends lost 7 bases at V and 0 bases at J; junction bases unmatched: 6. Germline CDR1 is LNHDA and CDR2 is SQIVND (reference sequence). CDR3: CASTPTGFSNQPQHF. The CDR3 DNA reads TGTGCCAGTACCCCGACAGGGTTTAGCAATCAGCCCCAGCATTTT.

The CDR3 loop reads CASSYSKQNYGYTF. CDR3 sequence (DNA): TGTGCCAGCAGTTACTCGAAGCAGAACTATGGCTACACCTTC. V gene TRBV6-5 combines with J gene TRBJ1-2; no clear D gene. The CDR3 is 14 residues long. Trimming stripped 0 bases from V and 2 bases from J, with 7 bases between. Germline V gene lookup returns CDR1 MNHEY and CDR2 SVGAGI.

This clone turned up a few times. The V gene is TRBV6-5, the J gene TRBJ1-1; D is undetermined. Germline V gene lookup returns CDR1 MNHEY and CDR2 SVGAGI. With 7 bases removed from V and 0 bases from J, the gap between germline ends came to 12 bases. CDR3 length: 14 residues. CDR3 sequence reads: CASTLGVVNTEAFF. In nucleotides, the CDR3 is TGTGCCAGCACCCTAGGAGTGGTGAACACTGAAGCTTTCTTT.

The rearrangement uses TRBV25-1 and TRBJ1-4; TRBD1 aligns across 9 bases. Germline CDR1 and CDR2: MGHDK and SYGVNS. The CDR3 has 15 amino acids. Losses at the gene ends were 4 bases for V and 8 bases for J; bases not matched to a gene: 8. CDR3 bases: TGTGCCAGCAGTGTCGGCGGGACAGGGAGCGAAAAACTGTTTTTT. Translation: CASSVGGTGSEKLFF.

This chain links TRBV5-6 with TRBJ2-7; tentative D call: TRBD1 (5 bases). The germline gives CDR1 SGHDT, CDR2 YYEEEE. V lost 4 bases and J 1 base, leaving 15 bases between the germline ends. CDR3 size: 15 residues. The CDR3 is CASSPGKGPSYEQYF. The DNA for the CDR3 is TGTGCCAGCAGCCCAGGGAAGGGCCCGTCCTACGAGCAGTACTTC.

The chain has TRBV3-1 (or the pseudogene TRBV3-2) and TRBJ1-6, with 9 bases aligning to TRBD1. CDR3 length: 19 amino acids. Trimming cost V 5 bases and J 8 bases; bases outside gene matches: 19. Germline V gene sequence: CDR1 LGHDT, CDR2 YNNKEL (reference sequence). Here the CDR3 reads CASSEGAGTGYRRDSPLHF. In DNA form, the CDR3 reads TGTGCCAGCAGCGAAGGGGCCGGGACAGGGTATAGGCGGGATTCACCCCTCCACTTT.

This chain joins TRBV4-1 and TRBJ2-5; the match to TRBD2 covers 13 bases. The CDR3 has 20 amino acids. Losses at the gene ends were 3 bases for V and 5 bases for J; bases not matched to a gene: 18. Germline lookup yields CDR1 MGHRA and CDR2 YSYEKL. In nucleotides, the CDR3 is TGCGCCAGCAGCCATAAAGGATTACTAGCGGGGGGGCTGCACAGGGAGACCCAGTACTTC. Its translation: CASSHKGLLAGGLHRETQYF.

The rearrangement uses TRBV15 and TRBJ2-1; D is ambiguous. Looked up from germline, CDR1 is LNHNV and CDR2 is YYDKDF (reference sequence). CDR3 length: 15 residues. Trimming removed 0 bases from V and 3 bases from J, with 9 bases in between. CDR3 in amino acids: CATSRDQGNYNEQFF. In nucleotides, the CDR3 is TGTGCCACCAGCAGAGATCAAGGGAACTACAATGAGCAGTTCTTC.

This clone was seen only a few times. The chain combines TRBV5-1 with TRBJ1-1; D perhaps matches TRBD1 (6 bases). Germline lookup yields CDR1 SGHRS and CDR2 YFSETQ. V lost 8 bases, J lost 1 base, and 15 bases lay in between. The CDR3 has 14 residues. Written as DNA, the CDR3 is TGCGCCAGTCGCCTGAGGGGGGGGAACACTGAAGCTTTCTTT. Its translation is CASRLRGGNTEAFF.

This chain uses TRBV9 with TRBJ1-1, with 9 bases lining up with TRBD1. V lost 0 bases to trimming and J lost 7 bases; unmatched junction nucleotides: 4. CDR1 SGDLS and CDR2 YYNGEE come from the germline V gene. CDR3 size: 14 residues. For the CDR3, the DNA is TGTGCCAGCAGCGTAGAGGGACAGGGAATTGAAGCTTTCTTT. It is translated as CASSVEGQGIEAFF.